This TCR beta chain was found in a study of blood T cell repertoires in COVID-19. Study in general: Sample material is recorded as cDNA or gDNA derived from T cells, B-cell-depleted T cells, or PBMCs.

The CDR3 totals 14 residues. The germline V gene has CDR1 LGHDT and CDR2 YNNKEL (reference sequence). V lost 1 base and J lost 4, with 11 bases in between. This table comes from immunoSEQ multiplex PCR, and its TCRdb copy is limited to in-frame clones, with some not included. The table shows about 130,000 clones, with around 80% occurring only once. The material sequenced was peripheral blood. The chain joins TRBV3-1 (or the pseudogene TRBV3-2) to TRBJ2-7; a possible D gene is TRBD1 (6 bases). The source of this sequence is a man in his 70s with acute or convalescent COVID-19. The CDR3 DNA is TGTGCCAGCAGCCAAGCGGCAGGGGAGTACGAGCAGTACTTC. Its protein is CASSQAAGEYEQYF.